The source of this T cell receptor beta chain is a study of PD-1 blockade in classical Hodgkin lymphoma. Whole-study findings and limits: Researchers reported that CD4+ TCR diversity, though not CD8+, rose significantly by C4D1.

The protocol was immunoSEQ multiplex PCR, while the TCRdb copy is restricted to in-frame clones and leaves out a portion. Of approximately 25,000 clones in the sample, roughly 84% were seen once. There was relapse after autologous stem cell transplantation in every patient, and there was variation in brentuximab vedotin exposure. Using magnetic negative selection, the CD4+ T cells were separated out of thawed PBMCs. This clone was seen a few times. The antigen is unknown. Losses at the gene ends were 9 bases for V and 12 bases for J; bases not matched to a gene: 8. In germline, CDR1 is MNHNY, CDR2 SVGAGI (reference sequence). The CDR3 runs to 12 residues.

This TCR was sampled from a human donor with classical Hodgkin lymphoma. The chain is built from TRBV6-6 and TRBJ1-2; 12 bases are shared with TRBD1. The sample was CD4+ T cells from blood, taken at baseline. CDR3 coding DNA: TGTGCCAGTTCACCGGGACAGGGGGCGGACACCTTC. The encoded protein is CASSPGQGADTF.